This T cell receptor (beta chain) was identified during a study of blood T cell repertoires in COVID-19. Study-level information: Sources were T cells, B-cell-depleted T cells, or PBMCs; the material itself was cDNA or gDNA.

Original handling: Amplifying reference gene primers gave estimates of nucleated cell counts. Repertoires were generated with immunoSEQ multiplex PCR, while TCRdb's copy carries only in-frame clones and drops some. V and J calls plus clone size are reproduced from that table; the DNA served to infer D and trimming. The table includes 220,000 or so clones, around 81% detected once. Trimming left V 4 bases short and J 4 bases short, with 17 bases between. This CDR3 has 16 residues. The V gene's germline CDR1 is LNHDA and CDR2 SQIVND (reference sequence). The TCR sequence derives from a woman aged 25 to 39 who had recovered from COVID-19. This chain connects TRBV19 to TRBJ2-1; a possible D gene is TRBD2 (7 bases). The source material was peripheral blood. The CDR3 loop is CASSTLAGAGYNEQFF. CDR3 DNA: TGTGCCAGTAGTACCCTTGCGGGGGCGGGTTACAATGAGCAGTTCTTC.